The 5 T cell receptor beta chains presented below share a single source sample, sequenced in a study of cytomegalovirus exposure and HLA in healthy donors. Use of 60 Vbeta and 13 Jbeta primers characterized the PCR. Libraries were prepared by immunoSEQ multiplex PCR; TCRdb keeps only in-frame clonotypes and omits some of them. The table has under 150,000 clones, around 82% seen once. Sequencing used PBMCs. These receptors came from a woman between 40 and 50 years old in good health and CMV-seropositive.

Details on this clone: This same CDR3 is encoded by further DNA sequences in the sample. The rearrangement uses TRBV6-6 and TRBJ2-7; TRBD2 matches at 10 bases. This CDR3 has 15 amino acids. V lost 0 bases to trimming and J lost 6 bases; unmatched junction nucleotides: 5. CDR1 MNHNY and CDR2 SVGAGI come from the germline V gene (reference sequence). The CDR3 region is CASSYSRGLALEQYF. The CDR3 DNA reads TGTGCCAGCAGTTACTCGAGGGGACTAGCGCTCGAGCAGTACTTC.

The chain employs TRBV18 and TRBJ2-3; 10 bases agree with TRBD2. Losses at the gene ends were 3 bases for V and 2 bases for J; bases not matched to a gene: 8. Per germline, CDR1 KGHSH and CDR2 LQKENI. There are 17 residues in the CDR3. CDR3 DNA sequence: TGTGCCAGCTCACCCCCGCGGAGCGGGAGGGCCACAGATACGCAGTATTTT. Translating it yields CASSPPRSGRATDTQYF.

This sequence joins TRBV7-9 and TRBJ1-2; 7 positions agree with TRBD1. Trimming at V came to 5 bases and at J to 6 bases, leaving 3 bases not matched to a gene. Germline CDR1 reads SEHNR; CDR2 reads FQNEAQ (reference sequence). This CDR3 spans 12 amino acids. The CDR3, as DNA: TGTGCCAGCAGCATCGGGACAGATGGCTACACCTTC. It encodes CASSIGTDGYTF.

For this clone: The sample holds other DNA sequences that translate to the same CDR3. The V and J genes are TRBV2 and TRBJ1-4; D gene unclear. Deletions cut 3 bases from V and 2 bases from J, with 10 bases between. CDR1 is SNHLY, CDR2 FYNNEI, per germline. The CDR3 spans 15 residues. The CDR3, as DNA: TGTGCCAGCAGTGAGAGGGTGAGGACTAATGAAAAACTGTTTTTT. It encodes CASSERVRTNEKLFF.

CDR3 nucleotides: TGTGCCAGCAGTGACATGACGGGGGTGGGGACTCAGCCCCAGCATTTT. Translating it yields CASSDMTGVGTQPQHF. This rearrangement joins TRBV6-4 to TRBJ1-5; D may be TRBD1 (5 bases). Deletions cut 2 bases from V and 6 bases from J, with 17 bases between. Germline-derived CDR1 and CDR2 are MRHNA and SNTAGT. This CDR3 comprises 16 residues.